This TCR beta chain came from a study of T-cell reconstitution after alpha-beta-depleted transplantation in children. Unique molecular identifiers were incorporated into the prepared TCRbeta library. TCRdb re-called the PCR reads through MiXCR, storing one row per CDR3 protein. The repertoire holds hundreds of thousands of distinct CDR3 sequences, with over 15% as singletons. This clonotype was counted only a few times. The starting material was PBMCs from the stem cell graft donor, obtained from the stem cell graft. The sequence came from a human donor who donated a stem cell graft to a child with acute myeloid leukemia.

In nucleotides, the CDR3 is TGTGCCAGCAGCCAGGACAGGATCGATGAGCAGTTCTTC. It encodes CASSQDRIDEQFF. This sequence joins TRBV7-9 and TRBJ2-1; 7 nucleotides line up with TRBD1. CDR3 length: 13 residues. With V trimmed by 5 bases and J by 8 bases, 6 bases remained unmatched. The germline CDR1 and CDR2 sequences are SEHNR and FQNEAQ (reference sequence).